Listed below are T cell receptor beta chains from one sample, sequenced in a study of blood T cell repertoires in COVID-19. Generated by immunoSEQ multiplex PCR, the TCRdb table keeps only in-frame clones and is missing some. In the table there are 100,000 to 150,000 clones, roughly 83% of which are singletons. The sequencing input was peripheral blood. Receptors were obtained from a woman between 45 and 65 years old with acute or convalescent COVID-19. The CDR3 runs from the conserved cysteine through the conserved F or W.

j_call | v_call | cdr3_aa
TRBJ1-2 | TRBV29-1 | CSVNGQGARGYTF
TRBJ1-2 | TRBV28 | CASSPSTLANYGYTF
TRBJ1-2 | TRBV3-1/TRBV3-2 | CASSQDRGVSGYGYTF
TRBJ1-1 | TRBV29-1 | CSASGRAGGNTEAFF
TRBJ1-6 | TRBV5-6 | CASRDRESPLHF
TRBJ2-7 | TRBV19 | CASSRGTDSYEQYF
TRBJ2-1 | TRBV6-5 | CASSYRTGEDEQFF
TRBJ2-1 | TRBV2 | CASSELGQGRDNEQFF
TRBJ1-5 | TRBV9 | CASSQQGAFNQPQHF
TRBJ2-3 | TRBV28 | CASSPARGQEYF
TRBJ2-7 | TRBV7-9 | CASSNGVLVYEQYF
TRBJ1-5 | TRBV6-1 | CASSGRQGASNQPQHF
TRBJ2-7 | TRBV29-1 | CSVAWTMGEQYF
TRBJ1-6 | TRBV3-1/TRBV3-2 | CASSQFQRNSYNSPLHF
TRBJ1-5 | TRBV3-1/TRBV3-2 | CASSLGGSNQPQHF
TRBJ2-7 | TRBV11-2 | CASSTTEKGYEQYF
TRBJ1-2 | TRBV28 | CASSLTTPQTGGSSTF
TRBJ2-3 | TRBV9 | CASSVVDSGGPDTQYF
TRBJ1-1 | TRBV5-1 | CASQQGEVSNTEAFF
TRBJ2-2 | TRBV2 | CASSEVTPNTGELFF
TRBJ1-2 | TRBV7-8 | CASSFLANYGYTF
TRBJ1-1 | TRBV15 | CATSRDHWNTEAFF
TRBJ1-2 | TRBV4-1 | CASRGGAPWGGYTF
TRBJ1-5 | TRBV28 | CASRPGEGYQPQHF
TRBJ1-5 | TRBV2 | CASREDRVGNQPQHF
TRBJ2-4 | TRBV7-8 | CASSTTTTGVSNIQYF
TRBJ1-1 | TRBV11-2 | CASSLVQGGPTEAFF
TRBJ1-2 | TRBV4-2 | CASSSGGHNYGYTF
TRBJ2-7 | TRBV14 | CASSQDHLVDEQYF
TRBJ1-1 | TRBV19 | CASSIAYGTAEAFF
TRBJ1-2 | TRBV30 | CAWSVAGGSSYGYTF
TRBJ1-1 | TRBV6-1 | CASSEPRTGNTEAFF
TRBJ2-7 | TRBV7-8 | CASSFSRTASYEQYF
TRBJ1-4 | TRBV19 | CASSLGTGREKLFF
TRBJ1-5 | TRBV30 | CAWSFTGGGQPQHF
TRBJ1-1 | TRBV19 | CASSMRDGVTEAFF
TRBJ1-2 | TRBV9 | CASSSGGSLNGYTF
TRBJ1-5 | TRBV5-1 | CASSLEGQNNQPQHF
TRBJ2-6 | TRBV5-6 | CASSLLRTGGPGANVLTF
TRBJ1-2 | TRBV20-1 | CSARGANGYTF
TRBJ1-3 | TRBV9 | CAISNQSSGNTIYF
TRBJ1-1 | TRBV25-1 | CASRQTGVNTEAFF
TRBJ2-3 | TRBV9 | CASSVLAGARDTQYF
TRBJ2-7 | TRBV2 | CASRLTPKGIYEQYF
TRBJ1-6 | TRBV6-5 | CASSYPSTGENVPLHF
TRBJ1-2 | TRBV27 | CASSSPSRGEGGYTF
TRBJ1-2 | TRBV30 | CAWNIRTDNGYTF
TRBJ1-2 | TRBV7-9 | CASSFRQGDGYTF
TRBJ2-2 | TRBV5-5 | CASSLDGAAGELFF
TRBJ2-4 | TRBV9 | CASSTTVGNIQYF
TRBJ1-4 | TRBV14 | CASSHPGQGSEKLFF
TRBJ2-4 | TRBV10-1 | CASSERTGLAKNIQYF
TRBJ2-3 | TRBV7-7 | CASSFGEGDTQYF
TRBJ2-6 | TRBV5-6 | CASSLRSGANVLTF
TRBJ2-1 | TRBV6-5 | CASTHVNEQFF
TRBJ1-1 | TRBV29-1 | CSVVGRENTEAFF
TRBJ1-6 | TRBV30 | CAWSAGNSPLHF
TRBJ1-3 | TRBV7-2 | CASSSPDLGDTIYF
TRBJ1-2 | TRBV2 | CASSEPGYYGYTF
TRBJ2-1 | TRBV19 | CASSRTSGGSGSEFF